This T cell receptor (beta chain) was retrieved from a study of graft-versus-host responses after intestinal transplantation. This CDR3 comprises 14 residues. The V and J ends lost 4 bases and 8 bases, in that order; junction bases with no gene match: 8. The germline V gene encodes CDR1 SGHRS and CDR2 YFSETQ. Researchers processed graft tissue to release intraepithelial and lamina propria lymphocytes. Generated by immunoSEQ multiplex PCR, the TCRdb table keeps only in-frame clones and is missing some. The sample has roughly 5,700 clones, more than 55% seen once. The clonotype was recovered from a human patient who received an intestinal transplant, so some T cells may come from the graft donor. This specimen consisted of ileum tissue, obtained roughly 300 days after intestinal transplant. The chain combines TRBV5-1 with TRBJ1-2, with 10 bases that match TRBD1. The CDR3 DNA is TGCGCCAGCAGCGCCCCCGGGACAGGGGCGGGCTACACCTTC. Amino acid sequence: CASSAPGTGAGYTF.